The source of this TCR beta chain is a study of cytomegalovirus exposure and HLA in healthy donors (dated by TCRdb to the late 2010s). About the full investigation: A later analysis indicated that the 120 or so validation repertoires were generated on the platform also employed for the 666 repertoires of the first cohort. The study was designed to test whether signatures of past pathogen exposure could be identified by cataloging public T cell receptors. Besides the first cohort of 550 to 750 subjects, a separate validation cohort made up of 120 different subjects was used. High-throughput TCR immunosequencing, statistical association of individual TCRs with disease status, and machine learning were combined to predict cytomegalovirus infection status.

This clone has only a few counts. It lacks a known antigen. No per-base quality is available; no much larger clone lies one base away. Donors formed part of the validation cohort, which comprised about 120 subjects and was distinct from the first cohort of 666 subjects. From cysteine to phenylalanine, the CDR3 is 14 amino acids long. Only the CDR3 region is kept as DNA, spanning 42 bases read in frame from base 1. Reading the germline V gene gives CDR1 KGHSH and CDR2 LQKENI. V gives up 2 bases and J gives up 0 bases, and the segment between their germline ends measures 7 bases. Results and caveats for the whole study, not just this receptor: In the study, some 180 TCR beta chains were listed as associated with cytomegalovirus. Most TCR sequences were observed very rarely across donors, whereas some public TCRs were present in many individuals. In vitro tests confirmed that three of the cytomegalovirus-associated TCR beta chains recognize cytomegalovirus antigens. The validation cohort had no HLA typing available for a later analysis, so co-occurrence within that cohort was assessed over all 110 or so repertoires. A later analysis found that TCRs clustered in the first cohort also tended to co-occur in the 95 to 150 validation repertoires, with roughly 95% of cluster scores above 0. According to the authors, the approach could potentially be generalized to other disease states and immunological phenotypes. The classifier was reported to diagnose cytomegalovirus status with high specificity and sensitivity in both the original cohort and the validation cohort.

Library preparation used the immunoSEQ multiplex PCR assay. The authors' analysis ran thus. A statistical classification framework was developed to diagnose cytomegalovirus status using the catalog of TCR beta chain sequences. Imported from immuneACCESS, the table was reduced by TCRdb to in-frame sequences with V and J called. These copies leave out some clones; in studies compared against another copy, an unresolved V gene accounts for under half, and the cause of the remainder is not known. D and trimming come from the DNA, and the V and J calls and clone size come from that table. The table for this sample lists over 150,000 clones; around 84% of them were counted only once. 13% of the sample is held by the ten biggest clonotypes.

The receptor was isolated from a woman aged 25 to 39 in good health and CMV-seropositive. The specimen was PBMCs. This chain is built from TRBV18 and TRBJ1-1; the D gene cannot be named for sure. CDR3 loop: CASSPIQLNTEAFF. The DNA reads as follows: TGTGCCAGCTCACCAATACAGTTGAACACTGAAGCTTTCTTT.